The 23 T cell receptor beta chains below come from one sample, sequenced in a study of blood T cell repertoires in COVID-19. Sequenced by immunoSEQ multiplex PCR; TCRdb stores in-frame clones only, minus some. The sample carries under 250,000 clones, about 81% recorded once. Sequenced sample: peripheral blood. Every receptor here comes from a woman in her 70s with COVID-19, enrolled during active disease.

The chain employs TRBV30 and TRBJ2-2; D is unclear. V was shortened by 6 bases and J by 6 bases, with 11 bases between the two germline ends. This CDR3 comprises 12 residues. The germline V gene encodes CDR1 GTSNPN and CDR2 SVGIG (reference sequence). The CDR3 loop is CACILYPGELFF. CDR3 in DNA: TGTGCCTGTATCCTGTATCCCGGGGAGCTGTTTTTT.

The V gene is TRBV5-1, the J gene TRBJ1-1; no clear D gene. The CDR3 has 13 residues. Germline loops: CDR1 SGHRS, CDR2 YFSETQ. The ends were cut back, 1 base at V and 3 bases at J, with 7 bases in the middle. The CDR3 DNA reads as TGCGCCAGCAGCTTGAGCGGATACACTGAAGCTTTCTTT. This gives the protein CASSLSGYTEAFF.

The chain uses TRBV6-2 or TRBV6-3 and TRBJ2-5; D perhaps matches TRBD2 (5 bases). The CDR3 is 16 amino acids. Germline assignment: CDR1 MNHEY and CDR2 SVGEGT. V was clipped by 5 bases and J by 2 bases, with 18 bases between them. CDR3 residues: CASSRSGGPAQETQYF. The CDR3 DNA reads TGTGCCAGCAGTAGGTCCGGAGGACCCGCTCAAGAGACCCAGTACTTC.

V is TRBV29-1 and J is TRBJ2-1, with TRBD2 matching over 11 bases. After removal of 4 bases from V and 4 bases from J, the junction contained 6 bases not matched to a gene. Germline V gene sequence: CDR1 SQVTM, CDR2 ANQGSEA. This CDR3 spans 15 amino acids. Here the CDR3 reads CSVVTSGSQYNEQFF. The CDR3, as DNA: TGCAGCGTTGTAACTAGCGGGAGCCAGTACAATGAGCAGTTCTTC.

This sequence joins TRBV30 and TRBJ2-3; D not certain. The CDR3 covers 13 residues. Between the trimmed V and J ends, which lost 0 bases and 5 bases, there was a span of 9 bases. Germline V gene data show CDR1 as GTSNPN and CDR2 as SVGIG (reference sequence). DNA of the CDR3: TGTGCCTGGAGTGTACCCAGGAAAGATACGCAGTATTTT. This gives the protein CAWSVPRKDTQYF.

The genes are TRBV12-3 or TRBV12-4 and TRBJ2-7; 9 bases match TRBD1. The CDR3 spans 12 residues. V was pared by 6 bases and J by 9 bases, with 6 bases of the junction left unmatched. The CDR3 loop is CASSLADRGQYF. The CDR3 coding sequence is TGTGCCAGCAGCCTAGCGGACAGGGGGCAGTACTTC.

This clone was seen repeatedly, ten times or more. J is TRBJ1-5 and V is TRBV6-2 or TRBV6-3; no clear D gene. CDR3 length equals 13 residues. The V end was cut by 6 bases, the J end by 7 bases, with 13 bases between. Germline CDR1 reads MNHEY; CDR2 reads SVGEGT. The DNA for the CDR3 is TGTGCCAGCAGCCCCAACAACGGGCAGCCCCAGCATTTT. Translated, it gives CASSPNNGQPQHF.

The chain joins TRBV3-1 (or the pseudogene TRBV3-2) to TRBJ2-6, with 7 bases aligning to TRBD2. V lost 1 base and J lost 0; bases outside the gene matches: 3. The length of the CDR3 is 17 residues. Germline values: CDR1 LGHDT, CDR2 YNNKEL (reference sequence). CDR3 in DNA: TGTGCCAGCAGCCAAGTGGAGCGGGGCTCTGGGGCCAACGTCCTGACTTTC. Protein sequence: CASSQVERGSGANVLTF.

There are a few counts of this clone. The chain uses TRBV20-1 and TRBJ1-1; D gene unclear. CDR1 DFQATT and CDR2 SNEGSKA come from the germline V gene (reference sequence). Between the trimmed V and J ends, which lost 6 bases and 2 bases, there was a span of 4 bases. The CDR3 is 10 residues long. The CDR3 DNA follows: TGCAGTGCCCTAAACACTGAAGCTTTCTTT. This translates into CSALNTEAFF.

The chain joins TRBV5-1 to TRBJ2-5; tentative D call: TRBD2 (6 bases). Germline CDR1 SGHRS, CDR2 YFSETQ. Trimming left V 7 bases short and J 5 bases short, with 15 bases between. This CDR3 is built from 13 residues. CDR3 nucleotide sequence: TGCGCCAGCGGAGGAGGGCCCGGGGAGACCCAGTACTTC. As protein: CASGGGPGETQYF. The whole variable domain, remainder taken from reference TRBV5-1 and TRBJ2-5, is KAGVTQTPRYLIKTRGQQVTLSCSPISGHRSVSWYQQTPGQGLQFLFEYFSETQRNKGNFPGRFSGRQFSNSRSEMNVSTLELGDSALYLCASGGGPGETQYFGPGTRLLVL.

This rearrangement joins TRBV24-1 to TRBJ1-1; D possibly corresponds to TRBD1 (6 bases). This CDR3 region has 14 residues. The V and J ends lost 6 bases and 1 base respectively, with 11 bases between them. The V gene's germline CDR1 is KGHDR and CDR2 SFDVKD. CDR3 protein: CATSLTGTNTEAFF. In DNA, the CDR3 is TGTGCCACCAGTTTGACAGGAACGAACACTGAAGCTTTCTTT.

The V and J genes are TRBV13 and TRBJ2-5; 11 bases fit TRBD2. The J segment lost 2 bases and the V segment lost 3 bases, leaving 14 bases of the junction unmatched. Germline CDR1 is PRHDT and CDR2 is FYEKMQ (reference sequence). The CDR3 length is 19 residues. The CDR3 protein is CASSFTPGLAEEPQETQYF. The CDR3 bases are TGTGCCAGCAGCTTCACCCCGGGACTAGCGGAAGAGCCACAAGAGACCCAGTACTTC.

This clone was picked up a small number of times. V is TRBV11-2 and J is TRBJ2-7, with D perhaps matching TRBD2 (6 bases). The germline V gene has CDR1 SGHAT and CDR2 FQNNGV. The CDR3 covers 14 residues. V lost 2 bases to trimming and J lost 6 bases, with 14 bases between them. As DNA, the CDR3 is TGTGCCAGCAGCTTAAAAGGTGGGGGAGGCGAGCAGTACTTC. This encodes CASSLKGGGGEQYF.

This chain links TRBV11-2 with TRBJ1-2; possible D gene TRBD1, 5 bases. CDR3 length: 18 amino acids. Trimming took off 5 bases at V and 4 bases at J, with 26 bases between the two ends. Germline CDR1 is SGHAT and CDR2 is FQNNGV. CDR3 sequence reads: CASSEVPFDSPVAYGYTF. As DNA, the CDR3 is TGTGCCAGCAGCGAGGTCCCGTTCGACAGCCCCGTCGCCTATGGCTACACCTTC.

V gene TRBV6-2 or TRBV6-3 combines with J gene TRBJ2-2, with a tentative D call TRBD1 (5 bases). Trimming took 4 bases from V and 7 from J, leaving 16 bases between them. This CDR3 is 15 amino acids long. CDR1 is MNHEY and CDR2 is SVGEGT in the germline V gene. CDR3 amino acids: CASSSTGLVDGELFF. The CDR3 coding sequence is TGTGCCAGCAGTTCTACAGGCCTAGTGGACGGGGAGCTGTTTTTT.

V usage is TRBV24-1 and J usage is TRBJ2-7; D call uncertain. This CDR3 spans 14 amino acids. Per germline, CDR1 KGHDR and CDR2 SFDVKD. The ends were cut back, 4 bases at V and 1 base at J, with 10 bases in the middle. The CDR3 is CATSDSRRSYEQYF. The CDR3 nucleotides read TGTGCCACCAGTGACAGCAGGCGTTCCTACGAGCAGTACTTC.

The CDR3 loop reads CASSLEAGLGQPQHF. In DNA, the CDR3 is TGTGCCAGCAGCTTGGAGGCAGGGTTGGGGCAGCCCCAGCATTTT. The chain uses TRBV5-5 and TRBJ1-5, with D possibly TRBD1 on 5 matching bases. V dropped 0 bases and J dropped 7 bases, with 14 bases sitting between them. CDR1 and CDR2 (germline): SGHKS, YYEKEE (reference sequence). This CDR3 is 15 amino acids long.

The chain uses TRBV11-3 and TRBJ2-1, with 11 bases that match TRBD2. Trimming cost V 5 bases and J 1 base; bases outside gene matches: 7. The CDR3 has 17 amino acids. Looked up from germline, CDR1 is SGHNT and CDR2 is YENEEA. The CDR3 nucleotides read TGTGCCAGCAGCCCTACTAGCGGGAGTGGGTCCTACAATGAGCAGTTCTTC. Protein sequence: CASSPTSGSGSYNEQFF.

A single count supports this clone. The chain has TRBV3-1 (or the pseudogene TRBV3-2) and TRBJ2-7; 10 nucleotides match TRBD2. V lost 2 bases and J lost 12; bases outside the gene matches: 10. Germline V gives CDR1 LGHDT, CDR2 YNNKEL (reference sequence). There are 14 residues in the CDR3. CDR3 sequence: CASSQQSGRAPMYF. CDR3 DNA sequence: TGTGCCAGCAGCCAACAGAGCGGGAGGGCCCCCATGTACTTC.

V and J are TRBV2 and TRBJ1-1; 9 bases match TRBD1. The germline gives CDR1 SNHLY, CDR2 FYNNEI. Germline trimming cut 5 bases from V and 3 bases from J; bases unmatched to any gene: 4. The CDR3 extends over 14 amino acids. The CDR3 DNA is TGTGCCAGCAGTTTGACAGGGGGGTACACTGAAGCTTTCTTT. Its translation is CASSLTGGYTEAFF. Full variable domain (outside the CDR3, taken from reference TRBV2 and TRBJ1-1): EPEVTQTPSHQVTQMGQEVILRCVPISNHLYFYWYRQILGQKVEFLVSFYNNEISEKSEIFDDQFSVERPDGSNFTLKIRSTKLEDSAMYFCASSLTGGYTEAFFGQGTRLTVV.

The V and J genes are TRBV6-5 and TRBJ1-2, with 7 bases lining up with TRBD1. V lost 9 bases to trimming and J lost 3 bases; unmatched junction nucleotides: 4. The CDR3 runs 12 residues. CDR1 is MNHEY and CDR2 is SVGAGI in the germline V gene. The CDR3, as DNA: TGTGCCAGTTCGGGACAGTACTATGGCTACACCTTC. Amino acids: CASSGQYYGYTF.

There are a few counts of this clone. The chain is built from TRBV5-5 and TRBJ1-5; 9 nucleotides line up with TRBD1. V shed 2 bases, J shed 3 bases, and the junction held 3 bases outside the gene matches. CDR1 and CDR2 from the germline V gene are SGHKS and YYEKEE (reference sequence). The CDR3 sequence is 15 residues long. In DNA, the CDR3 is TGTGCCAGCAGCTTACAGGGGGCGCCCAATCAGCCCCAGCATTTT. Protein product: CASSLQGAPNQPQHF.

This clone showed up just once. V gene TRBV4-1 combines with J gene TRBJ2-7, with 10 positions matching TRBD1. After removal of 4 bases from V and 3 bases from J, the junction contained 3 bases not matched to a gene. Germline V gene sequence: CDR1 MGHRA, CDR2 YSYEKL. This CDR3 comprises 14 residues. The CDR3 bases are TGCGCCAGCAGCCTTTGGACAGGGGGCTACGAGCAGTACTTC. Protein: CASSLWTGGYEQYF.